This T cell receptor beta chain was identified in a study of blood T cell dynamics during melanoma immunotherapy. With regard to this clone: Its antigen is not known.

Study results and limitations: It remained unknown if the driving T cell clones were melanoma-specific.

The CDR3 contains 12 residues. CDR1 is SGHDT, CDR2 YYEEEE, per germline. Trimming took 3 bases from V and 3 from J, leaving 7 bases between them. As to time point: pre-treatment baseline. DNA loading was fixed at 350 ng for all bulk PBMC samples. The method was immunoSEQ multiplex PCR; TCRdb's version includes in-frame clones alone and lacks a portion of them. The table shows 10,000 to 15,000 clones, with about 86% occurring only once. The material sequenced was blood, taken from a patient treated with checkpoint blockade. This sequence joins TRBV5-6 and TRBJ2-7; no clear D gene. The origin of this receptor is a human donor with melanoma. The CDR3 region has the DNA TGTGCCAGCAGCTCGGACCTCTACGAGCAGTACTTC. Protein: CASSSDLYEQYF.